These 9 T cell receptor beta chains originate from one sample sequenced in a study of T cells after posttransplantation cyclophosphamide. Busulfan-fludarabine conditioning, marrow transplant, and cyclophosphamide on days +3 and +4 were administered. Sequencing was performed with immunoSEQ multiplex PCR; in TCRdb, only in-frame clones are kept and a portion is missing. The sample records 42,000 or so clones, 80% to 95% being singletons. The sample here was PBMCs, taken about 64 days after allogeneic stem cell transplant with posttransplant cyclophosphamide. The receptors derive from a male patient between 60 and 69 years old who received an allogeneic stem cell transplant from a related donor and was CMV-positive. The graft donor may account for some of the T cells.

V usage is TRBV7-9 and J usage is TRBJ1-6; 7 nucleotides line up with TRBD1. The trim removed 4 bases at V and 9 bases at J, leaving 15 bases unmatched. This CDR3 spans 17 amino acids. Germline lookup yields CDR1 SEHNR and CDR2 FQNEAQ (reference sequence). The CDR3 reads CASSSDPTGAGGSPLHF. The CDR3, as DNA: TGTGCCAGCAGCTCCGACCCTACAGGGGCAGGGGGTTCACCCCTCCACTTT. The full variable domain, completed using reference TRBV7-9 and TRBJ1-6, is DTGVSQNPRHKITKRGQNVTFRCDPISEHNRLYWYRQTLGQGPEFLTYFQNEAQLEKSRLLSDRFSAERPKGSFSTLEIQRTEQGDSAMYLCASSSDPTGAGGSPLHFGNGTRLTVT.

The chain uses TRBV18 and TRBJ1-5; TRBD1 is a possible D gene (5 bases). The CDR3 has 15 amino acids. V lost 3 bases, J lost 0 bases, and 9 bases lay in between. The germline V gene has CDR1 KGHSH and CDR2 LQKENI. The DNA of the CDR3 is TGTGCCAGCTCACCGATGGGGCATAGCAATCAGCCCCAGCATTTT. The encoded protein is CASSPMGHSNQPQHF.

The gene calls are TRBV10-3 and TRBJ1-4, with 8 bases fitting TRBD1. The CDR3 has 16 residues. Germline CDR1 reads ENHRY; CDR2 reads SYGVKD. V was pared by 6 bases and J by 7 bases, with 13 bases of the junction left unmatched. The chain's CDR3 is CAISPTGQGGGEKLFF. The DNA for the CDR3 is TGTGCCATCAGCCCCACCGGACAGGGCGGAGGTGAAAAACTGTTTTTT.

The chain employs TRBV5-4 and TRBJ2-2; unclear D gene. The CDR3 covers 12 residues. V was pared by 4 bases and J by 7 bases, with 8 bases between. The germline V gene has CDR1 SGHNT and CDR2 YYREEE (reference sequence). The CDR3 region has the DNA TGTGCCAGCAGCAACACAATCGGGGAGCTGTTTTTT. It encodes CASSNTIGELFF.

This sequence joins TRBV18 and TRBJ2-1; 7 bases are a match to TRBD2. Trimming removed 6 bases from V and 0 bases from J; junction bases left unmatched: 5. Germline V gene lookup returns CDR1 KGHSH and CDR2 LQKENI. CDR3 size: 15 residues. CDR3 protein: CASSQSGDSYNEQFF. The CDR3 DNA is TGTGCCAGCTCCCAAAGCGGGGACTCCTACAATGAGCAGTTCTTC.

The chain has TRBV19 and TRBJ2-1, with D perhaps TRBD1 (7 bases). Germline-derived CDR1 and CDR2 are LNHDA and SQIVND (reference sequence). This CDR3 spans 13 amino acids. V was clipped by 3 bases and J by 7 bases, with 10 bases between them. CDR3 DNA: TGTGCCAGTAGTATCCCAGGGGGGAATGAGCAGTTCTTC. Translating it yields CASSIPGGNEQFF.

The J gene is TRBJ2-5, the V gene TRBV29-1, with D perhaps TRBD2 (6 bases). This CDR3 has 14 residues. V shed 0 bases and J shed 5 bases, with 13 bases lying between them. CDR1 is SQVTM and CDR2 is ANQGSEA in the germline V gene. The CDR3 here is CSVEDPLAGETQYF. Written as DNA, the CDR3 is TGCAGCGTTGAAGATCCACTAGCCGGGGAGACCCAGTACTTC.

The chain couples TRBV2 to TRBJ2-2, with D maybe TRBD2 (7 bases). Trimming removed 7 bases from V and 6 bases from J, with 9 bases in between. Germline V lookup: CDR1 SNHLY, CDR2 FYNNEI. The CDR3 loop spans 12 amino acids. This CDR3 is CASTGGPGELFF. In DNA, the CDR3 is TGTGCCAGCACGGGGGGCCCCGGGGAGCTGTTTTTT.

This clone was picked up one time. The genes are TRBV30 and TRBJ2-3; unclear D gene. The V and J ends lost 2 bases and 7 bases respectively, with 4 bases between them. Germline assignment: CDR1 GTSNPN and CDR2 SVGIG (reference sequence). CDR3 length: 10 amino acids. CDR3 bases: TGTGCCTGGAGTTATAATACGCAGTATTTT. Residues: CAWSYNTQYF.